What follows are 16 T cell receptor beta chains derived from one specimen sequenced in a study of cytomegalovirus exposure and HLA in healthy donors. The study ran its PCR with 60 Vbeta and 13 Jbeta primers. Sequenced by immunoSEQ multiplex PCR; TCRdb stores in-frame clones only, minus some. Here the sample spans about 160,000 clones, 84% being singletons. Sequencing was performed on PBMCs. Receptors were obtained from a man aged 25 to 40 in good health and CMV-seronegative.

This sequence joins TRBV7-8 and TRBJ2-5, with 7 nucleotides matching TRBD1. J was trimmed by 13 bases and V by 5 bases; bases with no gene match: 10. Germline loops: CDR1 SGHVS, CDR2 FQNEAQ. CDR3 length: 12 amino acids. CDR3 sequence reads: CASSLLGQNPYF. In DNA form, the CDR3 reads TGTGCCAGCAGCCTATTGGGACAGAATCCGTACTTC. The full variable domain, its missing parts supplied by reference TRBV7-8 and TRBJ2-5, is GAGVSQSPRYKVAKRGQDVALRCDPISGHVSLFWYQQALGQGPEFLTYFQNEAQLDKSGLPSDRFFAERPEGSVSTLKIQRTQQEDSAVYLCASSLLGQNPYFGPGTRLLVL.

The chain uses TRBV2 and TRBJ2-7; 8 nucleotides agree with TRBD2. Trimming removed 5 bases from V and 11 bases from J; junction bases left unmatched: 5. From germline, CDR1 is SNHLY and CDR2 FYNNEI. The CDR3 is 11 residues long. The CDR3 DNA reads as TGTGCCAGCAGTACCGGGGGGGTGGAGTACTTC. Amino acid sequence: CASSTGGVEYF. The entire variable domain, with the rest obtained from reference TRBV2 and TRBJ2-7, is as follows: EPEVTQTPSHQVTQMGQEVILRCVPISNHLYFYWYRQILGQKVEFLVSFYNNEISEKSEIFDDQFSVERPDGSNFTLKIRSTKLEDSAMYFCASSTGGVEYFGPGTRLTVT.

This clone was seen more than once but under ten times. The CDR3: CASSLGPGKVADTQYF. CDR3 sequence (DNA): TGCGCCAGCAGCTTGGGGCCAGGGAAAGTGGCAGATACGCAGTATTTT. This chain connects TRBV5-1 to TRBJ2-3; D may be TRBD1 (5 bases). The CDR3 sequence is 16 residues long. The V and J ends lost 0 bases and 4 bases respectively, with 15 bases between them. From germline, CDR1 is SGHRS and CDR2 YFSETQ.

The V call is TRBV2, the J call TRBJ1-1; no clear D. Germline CDR1 is SNHLY and CDR2 is FYNNEI. The CDR3 extends over 14 amino acids. V lost 7 bases to trimming and J lost 0 bases, with 12 bases between them. In nucleotides, the CDR3 is TGTGCCAGCATTCTAGTCCGGATGAACACTGAAGCTTTCTTT. Translating it yields CASILVRMNTEAFF.

The genes are TRBV5-4 and TRBJ2-3, with 8 positions matching TRBD1. The V gene's germline CDR1 is SGHNT and CDR2 YYREEE (reference sequence). Unmatched junction bases numbered 6, after V lost 4 bases and J lost 5 bases. This CDR3 contains 14 residues. As DNA, the CDR3 is TGTGCCAGCAGCGTACCAGGGGGCAGAGATACGCAGTATTTT. Its translation is CASSVPGGRDTQYF. The full variable domain, in which reference TRBV5-4 and TRBJ2-3 provide the parts outside the CDR3, is ETGVTQSPTHLIKTRGQQVTLRCSSQSGHNTVSWYQQALGQGPQFIFQYYREEENGRGNFPPRFSGLQFPNYSSELNVNALELDDSALYLCASSVPGGRDTQYFGPGTRLTVL.

The chain joins TRBV5-1 to TRBJ2-7; 8 bases match TRBD1. The CDR3 loop spans 14 amino acids. Trimming at V came to 4 bases and at J to 1 base, leaving 4 bases not matched to a gene. Germline CDR1 reads SGHRS; CDR2 reads YFSETQ. This chain's CDR3 is CASSIRQGSYEQYF. The CDR3 bases are TGCGCCAGCAGCATTAGACAGGGGTCCTACGAGCAGTACTTC.

The rearrangement joins TRBV6-5 to TRBJ2-7; the match to TRBD1 covers 8 bases. This CDR3 spans 15 amino acids. Germline V gene sequence: CDR1 MNHEY, CDR2 SVGAGI. The V segment lost 6 bases and the J segment 4 bases; nucleotides outside the gene matches: 11. DNA for the CDR3: TGTGCCAGCAGCGCTCCGGGACAGGCTGCTTACGAGCAGTACTTC. It encodes CASSAPGQAAYEQYF.

The chain has TRBV7-9 and TRBJ2-7; 7 bases match TRBD1. V lost 6 bases, J lost 3 bases, and 5 bases stayed unmatched. The CDR3 is made up of 13 amino acids. Germline V gene data show CDR1 as SEHNR and CDR2 as FQNEAQ (reference sequence). CDR3 sequence (DNA): TGTGCCAGCAGTTATACAGGGGTCTACGAGCAGTACTTC. Translation: CASSYTGVYEQYF.

The chain uses TRBV28 and TRBJ2-5; 7 bases agree with TRBD1. V shed 4 bases and J 2 bases; nucleotides not matched to a gene: 7. In germline, CDR1 is MDHEN, CDR2 SYDVKM. This CDR3 is 15 amino acids long. CDR3 DNA: TGTGCCAGCAGTTCTACAGGGACAGCTCAAGAGACCCAGTACTTC. Translation gives CASSSTGTAQETQYF. The variable domain in full, with the rest retrieved from reference TRBV28 and TRBJ2-5, is DVKVTQSSRYLVKRTGEKVFLECVQDMDHENMFWYRQDPGLGLRLIYFSYDVKMKEKGDIPEGYSVSREKKERFSLILESASTNQTSMYLCASSSTGTAQETQYFGPGTRLLVL.

The chain employs TRBV7-2 and TRBJ2-3; D perhaps matches TRBD2 (6 bases). Trimming shortened V by 1 base and J by 4 bases, and 18 bases separated the two germline ends. The CDR3 is made up of 17 amino acids. CDR1 SGHTA and CDR2 FQGNSA come from the germline V gene. The CDR3 nucleotides are TGTGCCAGCAGCTTAGTGGTGGGAGGCCTGAGGGCAGATACGCAGTATTTT. Protein product: CASSLVVGGLRADTQYF.

The rearrangement joins TRBV18 to TRBJ2-3; D not certain. This CDR3 comprises 13 residues. Trimming left V 4 bases short and J 4 bases short, with 9 bases between. From germline, CDR1 is KGHSH and CDR2 LQKENI. CDR3 loop: CASSRDIPDTQYF. In nucleotides, the CDR3 is TGTGCCAGCTCACGAGACATACCAGATACGCAGTATTTT.

The chain has TRBV5-1 and TRBJ2-3; tentatively, D is TRBD1 (6 bases). Germline CDR1 reads SGHRS; CDR2 reads YFSETQ. The CDR3 is 15 amino acids. V was cut by 4 bases and J by 0 bases, with 12 bases left in between. The CDR3 is CASSDGTPSTDTQYF. CDR3 bases: TGCGCCAGCAGCGATGGGACACCTAGCACAGATACGCAGTATTTT.

CDR3 in DNA: TGTGCCAGCAGCTTATCTCCGATCAGTCGAGGGGGCTACACCTTC. Residues: CASSLSPISRGGYTF. This chain links TRBV5-4 with TRBJ1-2, with D unclear. The germline gives CDR1 SGHNT, CDR2 YYREEE (reference sequence). The CDR3 extends over 15 amino acids. With 2 bases removed from V and 8 bases from J, the gap between germline ends came to 19 bases.

The rearrangement uses TRBV9 and TRBJ2-7; 11 positions agree with TRBD2. V shed 4 bases, J shed 1 base, and the junction held 10 bases outside the gene matches. The CDR3 contains 17 residues. Germline CDR1 is SGDLS and CDR2 is YYNGEE. CDR3 nucleotide sequence: TGTGCCAGCAGCCTACTACCGGGGACTAGCGGTTCCTACGAGCAGTACTTC. It codes for CASSLLPGTSGSYEQYF.

V and J are TRBV6-5 and TRBJ2-2; the match to TRBD1 covers 7 bases. V dropped 7 bases and J dropped 3; count of bases not matched to a gene: 8. The length of the CDR3 is 15 residues. From germline, CDR1 is MNHEY and CDR2 SVGAGI. For the CDR3, the DNA is TGTGCCAGCAACATCGGGACAGCGGACACCGGGGAGCTGTTTTTT. Translated: CASNIGTADTGELFF.

The chain carries TRBV19 and TRBJ2-7, with a possible D match to TRBD2 (6 bases). Germline V gives CDR1 LNHDA, CDR2 SQIVND (reference sequence). CDR3 length equals 13 residues. Trimming removed 2 bases at V and 6 bases at J, with 11 bases between. DNA for the CDR3: TGTGCCAGTAGTATATTAGGGACTGGCGAGCAGTACTTC. It yields the protein CASSILGTGEQYF. Full variable domain (remainder filled in from reference TRBV19 and TRBJ2-7): DGGITQSPKYLFRKEGQNVTLSCEQNLNHDAMYWYRQDPGQGLRLIYYSQIVNDFQKGDIAEGYSVSREKKESFPLTVTSAQKNPTAFYLCASSILGTGEQYFGPGTRLTVT.